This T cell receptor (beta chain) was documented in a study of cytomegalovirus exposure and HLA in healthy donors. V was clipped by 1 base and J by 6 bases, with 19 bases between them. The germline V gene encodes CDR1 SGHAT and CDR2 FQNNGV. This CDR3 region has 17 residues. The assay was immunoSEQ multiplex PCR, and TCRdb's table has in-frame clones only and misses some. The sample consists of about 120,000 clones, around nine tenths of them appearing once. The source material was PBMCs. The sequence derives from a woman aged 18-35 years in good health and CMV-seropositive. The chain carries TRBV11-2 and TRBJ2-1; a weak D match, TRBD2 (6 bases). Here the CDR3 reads CASSLVLQTSVPNEQFF. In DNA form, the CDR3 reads TGTGCCAGCAGCTTAGTCCTCCAGACTAGTGTTCCCAATGAGCAGTTCTTC.